Presented here are 30 T cell receptor beta chains from one specimen sequenced in a study of OX40 agonist ivuxolimab in advanced cancers. Assay: immunoSEQ multiplex PCR; the TCRdb copy retains only in-frame clones and omits some. The sample has about 72,000 clones, about 91% seen once; the top ten hold about an eighth. The sample here was CD4+ or CD8+ T cells sorted from blood, taken in a trial of the OX40 agonist ivuxolimab. These receptor sequences come from an adult with an advanced solid tumor such as melanoma, head and neck, liver or kidney cancer.

V and J are TRBV11-2 and TRBJ2-6; 8 bases agree with TRBD1. The V gene end was trimmed by 6 bases and the J gene end by 2 bases; junction bases not matched to a gene: 15. The germline V gene encodes CDR1 SGHAT and CDR2 FQNNGV. CDR3 length equals 19 residues. DNA of the CDR3: TGTGCCAGCAGGAGCATCTTTTCAGGGGGCCATGCTGGGGCCAACGTCCTGACTTTC. Its protein product is CASRSIFSGGHAGANVLTF.

The J gene is TRBJ1-5, the V gene TRBV9; the match to TRBD1 covers 8 bases. Trimming removed 4 bases from V and 5 bases from J; junction bases left unmatched: 8. The CDR3 has 15 residues. The germline V gene has CDR1 SGDLS and CDR2 YYNGEE. The CDR3, as DNA: TGTGCCAGCAGCCCCGGTGGACAGGGTTATCAGCCCCAGCATTTT. Residues: CASSPGGQGYQPQHF.

The chain is built from TRBV19 and TRBJ1-2; D might be TRBD1 (5 bases). Trimming cost V 4 bases and J 2 bases, with 17 bases left between them. This CDR3 has 16 residues. CDR1 and CDR2 from the germline V gene are LNHDA and SQIVND (reference sequence). The CDR3 sequence: CASSNYQGVGNYGYTF. CDR3 coding DNA: TGTGCCAGTAGTAACTATCAAGGGGTAGGGAACTATGGCTACACCTTC.

V usage is TRBV10-3 and J usage is TRBJ2-7; 8 nucleotides align to TRBD1. Germline V gives CDR1 ENHRY, CDR2 SYGVKD. Trimming cost V 10 bases and J 1 base; bases outside gene matches: 9. This CDR3 region has 14 residues. The CDR3 here is CATEDRGRSYEQYF. The CDR3 DNA follows: TGTGCCACCGAAGACAGGGGTCGTTCCTACGAGCAGTACTTC.

The rearrangement uses TRBV11-2 and TRBJ2-7, with 8 bases lining up with TRBD2. V dropped 5 bases and J dropped 1; count of bases not matched to a gene: 7. This CDR3 contains 15 residues. Germline V gene data show CDR1 as SGHAT and CDR2 as FQNNGV. As DNA, the CDR3 is TGTGCCAGCAGCCGGGACTCTAGCGGGTCCTACGAGCAGTACTTC. Translation gives CASSRDSSGSYEQYF.

The chain is built from TRBV10-3 and TRBJ2-3; D not certain. The CDR3 totals 14 residues. Germline CDR1 and CDR2: ENHRY and SYGVKD. With 2 bases removed from V and 1 base from J, the gap between germline ends came to 7 bases. The DNA for the CDR3 is TGTGCCATCAGTGAGGGACCGGGCACAGATACGCAGTATTTT. Encoded protein: CAISEGPGTDTQYF.

V usage is TRBV4-2 and J usage is TRBJ2-4; D is undetermined. The CDR3 has 17 residues. The V end was cut by 0 bases, the J end by 1 base, with 13 bases between. CDR1 is LGHNA, CDR2 YNFKEQ, per germline. CDR3: CASSQDAPSGAKNIQYF. CDR3 DNA sequence: TGTGCCAGCAGCCAAGATGCCCCTAGTGGGGCCAAAAACATTCAGTACTTC.

V is TRBV28 and J is TRBJ2-2, with D perhaps given as TRBD1 or TRBD2 (6 bases each). Between the trimmed V and J ends, which lost 7 bases and 6 bases, there was a span of 21 bases. Germline CDR1 reads MDHEN; CDR2 reads SYDVKM. The CDR3 runs to 16 residues. CDR3 nucleotides: TGTGCCAGCAACGAAAGAACGGGGGCAGGGGCCGGGGAGCTGTTTTTT. This translates into CASNERTGAGAGELFF.

The chain has TRBV7-3 and TRBJ1-6; D remains ambiguous. V lost 1 base to trimming and J lost 7 bases, with 11 bases between them. Looked up from germline, CDR1 is SGHTA and CDR2 is FQGTGA. CDR3 length: 15 residues. The CDR3 sequence is CASSLNSAPNSPLHF. The CDR3 DNA sequence: TGTGCCAGCAGCTTAAATTCGGCCCCCAATTCACCCCTCCACTTT.

The chain links TRBV27 to TRBJ2-7, with D tentatively TRBD2 (6 bases). CDR1 and CDR2 (germline): MNHEY, SMNVEV (reference sequence). The CDR3 contains 14 residues. The ends were cut back, 3 bases at V and 2 bases at J, with 11 bases in the middle. The CDR3 DNA is TGTGCCAGCAGTTTTGGGGGGAAACCCTACGAGCAGTACTTC. It codes for CASSFGGKPYEQYF.

The chain recombines TRBV28 with TRBJ2-2, with TRBD2 identical over 10 bases. In germline, CDR1 is MDHEN, CDR2 SYDVKM. The CDR3 loop spans 18 amino acids. V lost 1 base to trimming and J lost 2 bases; unmatched junction nucleotides: 7. Written as DNA, the CDR3 is TGTGCCAGCAGTTTATTTGAACTAGCGGGGCCTAACACCGGGGAGCTGTTTTTT. Translating it yields CASSLFELAGPNTGELFF.

The chain links TRBV5-1 to TRBJ2-5; D possibly uses TRBD1 or TRBD2 (5 bases each). Deletions cut 0 bases from V and 3 bases from J, with 6 bases between. The CDR3 totals 13 residues. Germline lookup yields CDR1 SGHRS and CDR2 YFSETQ. The DNA of the CDR3 is TGCGCCAGCAGCTTGGGAGGGGAAGAGACCCAGTACTTC. Translated, it gives CASSLGGEETQYF.

The chain carries TRBV6-5 and TRBJ2-7; D might be TRBD1 (5 bases). The CDR3 is 14 amino acids. V gave up 6 bases and J gave up 1 base, with 13 bases separating them. Germline loops: CDR1 MNHEY, CDR2 SVGAGI. The CDR3 DNA sequence: TGTGCCAGCAGCATACCTGACAGTTCCTACGAGCAGTACTTC. Translating it yields CASSIPDSSYEQYF.

This chain links TRBV4-2 with TRBJ2-7; D possibly corresponds to TRBD1 (6 bases). The CDR3 is 14 amino acids. The germline CDR1 and CDR2 sequences are LGHNA and YNFKEQ. Between the trimmed V and J ends, which lost 4 bases and 0 bases, there was a span of 10 bases. CDR3 DNA sequence: TGTGCCAGCAGCCCAGCACAGGGCTCCTACGAGCAGTACTTC. Protein sequence: CASSPAQGSYEQYF.

Only a few counts were recorded for this clone. V gene TRBV2 combines with J gene TRBJ1-1; TRBD1 is a possible D gene (5 bases). Per germline, CDR1 SNHLY and CDR2 FYNNEI. CDR3 length equals 14 residues. Trimming left V 4 bases short and J 4 bases short, with 13 bases between. Here the CDR3 DNA reads TGTGCCAGCAGTGTAGTGGGGGGTGGCACTGAAGCTTTCTTT. Its translation is CASSVVGGGTEAFF.

The V and J genes are TRBV10-3 and TRBJ2-2; D gene uncertain. The V gene's germline CDR1 is ENHRY and CDR2 SYGVKD. The V and J ends lost 4 bases and 6 bases respectively, with 12 bases between them. The CDR3 length is 14 residues. The CDR3 spells CAISVGSPAGELFF. CDR3 DNA sequence: TGTGCCATCAGTGTGGGCTCCCCGGCCGGGGAGCTGTTTTTT.

The chain recombines TRBV2 with TRBJ2-7; tentative D call: TRBD1 (6 bases). From germline, CDR1 is SNHLY and CDR2 FYNNEI. Trimming pared 0 bases from V and 4 bases from J, leaving 10 bases between. This CDR3 spans 14 amino acids. The DNA for the CDR3 is TGTGCCAGCAGTGAAGCGGGGGCGGGTTACGAGCAGTACTTC. As protein: CASSEAGAGYEQYF.

CDR3 nucleotide sequence: TGCGCCAGCAGCCAGGGGGCCCCCTCAGGAATCAATGAGCAGTTCTTC. The encoded protein is CASSQGAPSGINEQFF. The chain carries TRBV4-1 and TRBJ2-1, with D possibly matching TRBD1 (6 bases). The CDR3 length is 16 residues. Trimming shortened V by 3 bases and J by 6 bases, and 18 bases separated the two germline ends. Germline V lookup: CDR1 MGHRA, CDR2 YSYEKL.

The gene calls are TRBV7-9 and TRBJ2-1; unclear D gene. This CDR3 spans 12 amino acids. Trimming removed 7 bases at V and 7 bases at J, with 11 bases between. Germline V gene sequence: CDR1 SEHNR, CDR2 FQNEAQ (reference sequence). DNA for the CDR3: TGTGCCAGCATTGGCCGAAGGAATGAGCAGTTCTTC. Protein product: CASIGRRNEQFF.

V usage is TRBV4-2 and J usage is TRBJ1-6; D possibly corresponds to TRBD1 (5 bases). CDR3 length: 14 residues. V lost 5 bases and J 8 bases, leaving 13 bases between the germline ends. Germline loops: CDR1 LGHNA, CDR2 YNFKEQ. In DNA form, the CDR3 reads TGTGCCAGCAGCACCAGGGCGTTGGATTCACCCCTCCACTTT. This translates into CASSTRALDSPLHF.

Comments on this clone: An end of the junction does not agree with germline; a read error may underlie this. The rearrangement links TRBV7-7 to TRBJ2-5, with D uncertain. This CDR3 is 13 amino acids long. Germline CDR1 and CDR2: SSHAT and FNYEAQ (reference sequence). The CDR3, as DNA: TGTGCTAGCAGCTTAGGGCGCCGAGAGACCCAGTACTTC. This codes for CASSLGRRETQYF.

This sequence joins TRBV6-6 and TRBJ1-4; D gene ambiguous. The ends were cut back, 9 bases at V and 7 bases at J, with 15 bases in the middle. The CDR3 runs to 13 residues. Per germline, CDR1 MNHNY and CDR2 SVGAGI (reference sequence). CDR3 in amino acids: CASKRTASEKLFF. CDR3 nucleotides: TGTGCCAGTAAGAGAACCGCAAGTGAAAAACTGTTTTTT.

The rearrangement links TRBV5-1 to TRBJ2-7; D remains ambiguous. The germline CDR1 and CDR2 sequences are SGHRS and YFSETQ. V gave up 8 bases and J gave up 0 bases, with 3 bases separating them. This CDR3 has 10 amino acids. CDR3 nucleotides: TGCGCCAGGGTCTCCTACGAGCAGTACTTC. This encodes CARVSYEQYF. The full variable domain, with the rest looked up from reference TRBV5-1 and TRBJ2-7, is KAGVTQTPRYLIKTRGQQVTLSCSPISGHRSVSWYQQTPGQGLQFLFEYFSETQRNKGNFPGRFSGRQFSNSRSEMNVSTLELGDSALYLCARVSYEQYFGPGTRLTVT.

The chain recombines TRBV28 with TRBJ2-3; D is unclear. This CDR3 comprises 15 residues. Germline V gene sequence: CDR1 MDHEN, CDR2 SYDVKM. With 4 bases removed from V and 1 base from J, the gap between germline ends came to 12 bases. The CDR3 spells CASSSQRYGTDTQYF. The CDR3 region has the DNA TGTGCCAGCAGTTCCCAGCGCTATGGCACAGATACGCAGTATTTT.

The J gene is TRBJ1-6, the V gene TRBV18; D not certain. Germline CDR1 is KGHSH and CDR2 is LQKENI. Trimming removed 6 bases from V and 5 bases from J, with 14 bases in between. The CDR3 contains 15 residues. The CDR3 region has the DNA TGTGCCAGCTCGCCCGTTGCAGACGATAATTCACCCCTCCACTTT. Translation: CASSPVADDNSPLHF.

V and J are TRBV5-5 and TRBJ1-1; D gene ambiguous. The germline V gene has CDR1 SGHKS and CDR2 YYEKEE (reference sequence). Trimming cost V 0 bases and J 6 bases, with 9 bases left between them. The CDR3 is 13 amino acids. The CDR3 sequence: CASSLVADSEAFF. The CDR3, as DNA: TGTGCCAGCAGCTTGGTAGCGGATTCTGAAGCTTTCTTT.

This clone was observed a handful of times. This chain joins TRBV10-3 and TRBJ2-3, with 7 nucleotides matching TRBD1. CDR1 and CDR2 from the germline V gene are ENHRY and SYGVKD. The CDR3 consists of 12 residues. With 5 bases clipped from V and 5 bases from J, the junction kept 1 base outside the gene matches. CDR3 sequence reads: CAISNRGDTQYF. The CDR3 DNA reads TGTGCCATCAGTAACAGGGGAGATACGCAGTATTTT.

The gene calls are TRBV5-8 and TRBJ1-1; D is possibly TRBD1 (5 bases). This CDR3 has 16 amino acids. Trimming took 4 bases from V and 4 from J, leaving 20 bases between them. Germline CDR1 and CDR2: SGHTS and YDEGEE. The CDR3 loop is CASSQREQDSGTEAFF. CDR3 DNA: TGTGCCAGCAGCCAACGAGAACAGGACTCGGGCACTGAAGCTTTCTTT.

The chain carries TRBV7-9 and TRBJ2-1, with 14 nucleotides matching TRBD2. Trimming cost V 5 bases and J 7 bases; bases outside gene matches: 10. The V gene's germline CDR1 is SEHNR and CDR2 FQNEAQ (reference sequence). The CDR3 totals 17 residues. CDR3 region: CASSPRLAGGPGNEQFF. Written as DNA, the CDR3 is TGTGCCAGCAGCCCGAGACTAGCGGGGGGGCCGGGTAATGAGCAGTTCTTC. The variable domain in full, completed from reference TRBV7-9 and TRBJ2-1, reads DTGVSQNPRHKITKRGQNVTFRCDPISEHNRLYWYRQTLGQGPEFLTYFQNEAQLEKSRLLSDRFSAERPKGSFSTLEIQRTEQGDSAMYLCASSPRLAGGPGNEQFFGPGTRLTVL.

The chain joins TRBV19 to TRBJ1-3; 8 bases match TRBD1. Germline CDR1 and CDR2: LNHDA and SQIVND (reference sequence). The V and J ends lost 5 bases and 4 bases, in that order; junction bases with no gene match: 4. The CDR3 loop spans 14 amino acids. The chain's CDR3 is CASSAGTGGNTIYF. The CDR3 DNA reads as TGTGCCAGTAGTGCAGGGACAGGAGGAAACACCATATATTTT.